Detailed here is one T cell receptor beta chain. Its antigen remains unidentified. The entry originates in a study of immune cell composition in non-small cell lung cancer. Findings and caveats of the study: Overall clonality, unlike maximal tumour-associated clone frequency, did not predict TIL reactivity.

Using immunoSEQ multiplex PCR, the repertoire was profiled, and TCRdb retains in-frame clones only, with some absent. The data show 14,000 to 15,000 clones, approximately 69% seen once. This CDR3 has 15 amino acids. Trimming cost V 4 bases and J 4 bases; bases outside gene matches: 8. The germline V gene has CDR1 SGHTA and CDR2 FQGNSA. The source of this sequence is a human donor with non-small cell lung cancer. Sequenced: lung tumor tissue. The V and J genes are TRBV7-2 and TRBJ2-5; 8 bases line up with TRBD2. In DNA, the CDR3 is TGTGCCAGCAGCTCCCAGACCAGCGGGGGAGAGACCCAGTACTTC. It translates to CASSSQTSGGETQYF.